Sequencing of this T cell receptor beta chain was carried out in a study of blood T cells in healthy people across ages. Study results and caveats: Samples with more naive T cells showed higher observed beta diversity. While age rose, TCR beta diversity per million T cells dropped in a roughly linear way.

CDR3 size: 13 residues. V shed 2 bases and J shed 8 bases, with 12 bases lying between them. On this clonotype itself: No antigen is known for it.

Using a J-beta primer mix together with a sample-barcoded 5' primer, a second PCR was run for roughly 7 to 11 cycles. One entry per CDR3 protein, called by TCRdb with MiXCR from the 5' RACE reads. The sample consists of about 1.1 million distinct CDR3 sequences, around two fifths of them appearing once. This chain links TRBV12-3 or TRBV12-4 with TRBJ1-2, with D hard to call. The sequenced sample consisted of blood. The sequence was obtained from a man younger than 35 in good health. The CDR3 region is CASSLHGMGGYTF. The CDR3 DNA reads as TGTGCCAGCAGTTTACACGGAATGGGGGGCTACACCTTC.